The sequence of this TCR beta chain was determined in a study of patients and donors after allogeneic stem cell transplantation. V was shortened by 0 bases and J by 2 bases, with 11 bases between the two germline ends. The CDR3 runs 15 residues. Germline loops: CDR1 MGHRA, CDR2 YSYEKL. In this sample, this clonotype turned up a few times. TCRdb fed the RT-PCR reads into MiXCR, producing one record per CDR3 protein. The sample comprises hundreds of thousands of distinct CDR3 sequences, 16% of which are singletons, and roughly 7.2% rests with the top ten. Sequenced: blood, either unsorted or a sorted T cell fraction (not recorded which). This chain connects TRBV4-1 to TRBJ2-7; D possibly corresponds to TRBD1 (6 bases). This clonotype was obtained from a human donor who was either an allogeneic HSCT recipient or a stem cell or donor lymphocyte infusion donor (not recorded which). It is not recorded whose cells these are; they may come from a transplant donor. The CDR3 sequence: CASSQENRDPYEQYF. DNA of the CDR3: TGCGCCAGCAGCCAAGAAAACAGGGACCCCTACGAGCAGTACTTC.